The clone carrying this T cell receptor beta chain has a count of ten or more. Each CDR3 protein is one row after TCRdb ran MiXCR on the reads. The table has more than 200,000 distinct CDR3 sequences, approximately 8.3% seen once. The data derive from a study of T cell repertoires in cytomegalovirus infection. CDR3 length equals 12 residues. The germline V and J ends were trimmed by 3 bases and 4 bases, with 10 bases remaining between them. Germline loops: CDR1 DFQATT, CDR2 SNEGSKA (reference sequence). This sequence was found in a human donor in good health (CMV status not recorded). Some clones in this sample may be carry-over from other donors' samples. The rearrangement links TRBV20-1 to TRBJ2-7, with D possibly being TRBD2 (6 bases). Sequencing was carried out using PBMCs. In nucleotides, the CDR3 is TGCAGTGCTAGCGGGAGAACTTACGAGCAGTACTTC. This encodes CSASGRTYEQYF.